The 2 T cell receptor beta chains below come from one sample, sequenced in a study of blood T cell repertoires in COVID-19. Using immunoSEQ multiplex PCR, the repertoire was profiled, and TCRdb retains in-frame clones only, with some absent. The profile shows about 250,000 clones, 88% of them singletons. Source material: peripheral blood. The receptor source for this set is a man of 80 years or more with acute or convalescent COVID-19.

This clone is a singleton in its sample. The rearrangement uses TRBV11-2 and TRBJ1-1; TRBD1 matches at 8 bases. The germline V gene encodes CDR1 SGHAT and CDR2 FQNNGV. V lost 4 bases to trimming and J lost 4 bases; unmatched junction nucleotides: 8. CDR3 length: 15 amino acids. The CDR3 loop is CASSYTGGRGTEAFF. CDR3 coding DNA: TGTGCCAGCAGCTACACAGGGGGAAGGGGCACTGAAGCTTTCTTT.

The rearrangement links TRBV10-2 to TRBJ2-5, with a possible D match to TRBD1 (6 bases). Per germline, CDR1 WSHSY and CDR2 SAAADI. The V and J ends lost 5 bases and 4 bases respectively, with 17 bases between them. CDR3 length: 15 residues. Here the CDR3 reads CASSNTIQGRETQYF. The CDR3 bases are TGCGCCAGCAGTAATACTATACAGGGTAGAGAGACCCAGTACTTC.